The present T cell receptor (beta chain) was sequenced within a study of glioma-infiltrating T cells. General study points: Very few CDR3 sequences were shared between tissue and blood.

V shed 6 bases, J shed 0 bases, and the junction held 7 bases outside the gene matches. In germline, CDR1 is SNHLY, CDR2 FYNNEI. The CDR3 length is 15 residues. Amplification of TCR alpha and beta CDR3 regions from RNA used iRepertoire nested multiplex PCR. Each CDR3 protein is one row after TCRdb ran MiXCR on the multiplex PCR reads. Of under 200,000 distinct CDR3 sequences listed, more than 35% are singletons. This clonotype was found many times. What it binds is unknown. The TCR sequence derives from a human donor with low-grade glioma or glioblastoma, undergoing nonglioma brain surgery, or in good health (not recorded which). The specimen sequenced was glioma tissue, nonneoplastic brain tissue, or PBMCs (not recorded which). The chain links TRBV2 to TRBJ2-7, with 8 bases matching TRBD2. CDR3 nucleotides: TGTGCCAGCAGCATTCAAAGCGGGAGCTCCTACGAGCAGTACTTC. This sequence encodes CASSIQSGSSYEQYF. Full variable domain (remainder filled in from reference TRBV2 and TRBJ2-7): EPEVTQTPSHQVTQMGQEVILRCVPISNHLYFYWYRQILGQKVEFLVSFYNNEISEKSEIFDDQFSVERPDGSNFTLKIRSTKLEDSAMYFCASSIQSGSSYEQYFGPGTRLTVT.